This T cell receptor beta chain was profiled in a study of blood T cell repertoires in COVID-19. For the study at large: Researchers got acute and convalescent COVID-19 samples from the United States, Italy and Spain. In each case, the material was cDNA or gDNA derived from T cells, B-cell-depleted T cells, or PBMCs.

V dropped 3 bases and J dropped 7 bases, with 10 bases sitting between them. Germline CDR1 is SGHNT and CDR2 is YENEEA. The CDR3 consists of 13 residues. This clone was observed a single time. TCRdb's copy holds only in-frame clones and misses some; the assay was immunoSEQ multiplex PCR. There are 75,000 to 90,000 clones in the sample; 75% to 95% occur only once, and 1.9% lies in the top ten. The chain employs TRBV11-3 and TRBJ1-5; D might be TRBD1 (5 bases). This sequence was found in a woman between 45 and 65 years old in a cohort sampled during active COVID-19. Sequencing input: peripheral blood. The CDR3 DNA reads TGTGCCAGCAGCTTGGCAGGGAACCAGCCCCAGCATTTT. Translation gives CASSLAGNQPQHF.